This passage covers 7 T cell receptor beta chains from one sample sequenced in a study of T cell responses to AZD1222 COVID-19 vaccine. The repertoire was sequenced with immunoSEQ multiplex PCR; TCRdb's copy has only in-frame clones and lacks some. The sample records some 250,000 clones, 85% to 95% being singletons. This material consisted of peripheral blood, taken 28 days after the second AZD1222 dose. These receptors all come from an adult who received the AZD1222 COVID-19 vaccine.

The gene calls are TRBV11-2 and TRBJ2-7; D gene uncertain. The CDR3 spans 13 residues. V lost 2 bases, J lost 4 bases, and 9 bases lay in between. The germline V gene encodes CDR1 SGHAT and CDR2 FQNNGV. This CDR3 reads CASSLHAEYEQYF. The CDR3 DNA reads as TGTGCCAGCAGCTTACACGCCGAATACGAGCAGTACTTC.

The V and J genes are TRBV11-2 and TRBJ1-3; D is uncertain. Between the trimmed V and J ends, which lost 1 base and 10 bases, there was a span of 8 bases. The germline CDR1 and CDR2 sequences are SGHAT and FQNNGV. This CDR3 spans 12 amino acids. CDR3 region: CASSLVQRTIYF. Written as DNA, the CDR3 is TGTGCCAGCAGCTTAGTCCAGAGGACCATATATTTT.

V and J are TRBV4-1 and TRBJ1-1, with D unresolved. The V end lost 4 bases, the J end lost 7 bases, and 13 bases lay between the germline ends. The V gene's germline CDR1 is MGHRA and CDR2 YSYEKL. The CDR3 loop spans 13 amino acids. The CDR3 is CASSPVAFVEAFF. The CDR3, as DNA: TGCGCCAGCAGCCCCGTCGCGTTCGTTGAAGCTTTCTTT.

This clone has only one observation. The chain carries TRBV27 and TRBJ1-1, with a weak D call TRBD1 (5 bases). Trimming shortened V by 3 bases and J by 7 bases, and 12 bases separated the two germline ends. The CDR3 length is 13 residues. CDR1 and CDR2 (germline): MNHEY, SMNVEV (reference sequence). CDR3 sequence reads: CASSFKGRGEAFF. DNA of the CDR3: TGTGCCAGCAGTTTCAAGGGACGGGGTGAAGCTTTCTTT.

V and J are TRBV24-1 and TRBJ2-2; a weak D match, TRBD1 (6 bases). Germline V CDR1 and CDR2: KGHDR, SFDVKD. The V end was cut by 10 bases, the J end by 1 base, with 12 bases between. CDR3 length: 14 amino acids. CDR3 residues: CATQTGLNTGELFF. CDR3 DNA sequence: TGTGCCACGCAGACAGGCCTGAACACCGGGGAGCTGTTTTTT.

The chain couples TRBV4-2 to TRBJ1-1; D is unclear. The CDR3 has 13 residues. Germline CDR1 reads LGHNA; CDR2 reads YNFKEQ. The V end lost 1 base, the J end lost 5 bases, and 8 bases lay between the germline ends. CDR3 in amino acids: CASSQVEETEAFF. The CDR3 DNA reads as TGTGCCAGCAGCCAAGTAGAGGAGACTGAAGCTTTCTTT.

The rearrangement links TRBV6-4 to TRBJ1-2; perhaps TRBD1 as D (6 bases). V lost 1 base and J 7 bases, leaving 19 bases between the germline ends. The CDR3 is 16 amino acids. The germline V gene has CDR1 MRHNA and CDR2 SNTAGT. CDR3 amino acids: CASSDLSLTGGIGYTF. The CDR3 DNA reads as TGTGCCAGCAGTGACTTGAGCTTGACAGGTGGGATTGGCTACACCTTC.